These 16 T cell receptor beta chains came from one sample sequenced in a study of blood T cell repertoires in COVID-19. Repertoires were generated with immunoSEQ multiplex PCR, while TCRdb's copy carries only in-frame clones and drops some. The sample has 200,000 to 250,000 clones, around 86% seen once. Sequenced material: peripheral blood. Receptor source: a man aged 25 to 45 who had recovered from COVID-19.

The chain links TRBV6-5 to TRBJ1-6; 7 nucleotides align to TRBD1. This CDR3 has 15 amino acids. The germline V gene encodes CDR1 MNHEY and CDR2 SVGAGI. Unmatched junction bases numbered 4, after V lost 6 bases and J lost 2 bases. The DNA for the CDR3 is TGTGCCAGCAGAATAGGGACAGCCTATAATTCACCCCTCCACTTT. Residues: CASRIGTAYNSPLHF.

The chain employs TRBV19 and TRBJ2-7; TRBD1 might be the D (6 bases). The CDR3 sequence is 15 residues long. V lost 6 bases to trimming and J lost 0 bases, with 15 bases between them. Germline assignment: CDR1 LNHDA and CDR2 SQIVND (reference sequence). The CDR3 DNA reads TGTGCCAGTAGCGTAGGGGGAACAGTCTCCTACGAGCAGTACTTC. It translates to CASSVGGTVSYEQYF.

The chain has TRBV6-4 and TRBJ1-6; D uncertain. This CDR3 region has 14 residues. V lost 5 bases and J lost 7, with 12 bases in between. Per the germline V gene, CDR1 is MRHNA and CDR2 is SNTAGT. CDR3: CASSSVHRNSPLHF. CDR3 DNA sequence: TGTGCCAGCAGTTCCGTACATCGAAATTCACCCCTCCACTTT.

The DNA for the CDR3 is TGCGCCAGCAGTCAACCGGGACAGGGGAAATCACCCCTCCACTTT. The encoded protein is CASSQPGQGKSPLHF. The chain is built from TRBV23-1 and TRBJ1-6; 10 positions agree with TRBD1. TRBV23-1 is known as an ORF, though its function is uncertain. CDR3 length equals 15 residues. V was clipped by 2 bases and J by 10 bases; unmatched bases: 5.

The chain recombines TRBV11-2 with TRBJ2-5; D unclear. The germline CDR1 and CDR2 sequences are SGHAT and FQNNGV. The CDR3 has 11 residues. V lost 5 bases, J lost 5 bases, and 6 bases lay in between. The CDR3 DNA reads TGTGCCAGCAGCAACTGGGAGACCCAGTACTTC. As protein: CASSNWETQYF.

The chain links TRBV29-1 to TRBJ1-2; 8 positions match TRBD1. Germline CDR1 and CDR2: SQVTM and ANQGSEA. With V trimmed by 1 base and J by 2 bases, 6 bases remained unmatched. The CDR3 loop spans 15 amino acids. The CDR3 here is CSVEGGTGGNYGYTF. CDR3 in DNA: TGCAGCGTTGAAGGTGGGACAGGAGGGAACTATGGCTACACCTTC.

The chain has TRBV18 and TRBJ1-4; 7 bases line up with TRBD1. Per germline, CDR1 KGHSH and CDR2 LQKENI. This CDR3 spans 15 amino acids. Losses at the gene ends were 2 bases for V and 8 bases for J; bases not matched to a gene: 8. As DNA, the CDR3 is TGTGCCAGCTCACCAATAGGGGGCGCGGGCGAAAAACTGTTTTTT. Its translation is CASSPIGGAGEKLFF.

The rearrangement joins TRBV2 to TRBJ1-2, with D maybe TRBD1 (5 bases). V was clipped by 0 bases and J by 5 bases, with 7 bases between them. Germline V CDR1 and CDR2: SNHLY, FYNNEI. The CDR3 is made up of 13 amino acids. The CDR3 DNA is TGTGCCAGCAGTGAAGCGCGACAGTATGGCTACACCTTC. Encoded protein: CASSEARQYGYTF.

The chain couples TRBV18 to TRBJ2-7, with D perhaps TRBD1 (5 bases). The V end was cut by 3 bases, the J end by 0 bases, with 9 bases between. CDR1 is KGHSH, CDR2 LQKENI, per germline. CDR3 size: 14 residues. The CDR3 bases are TGTGCCAGCTCACCCACAGGAGCCTCCTACGAGCAGTACTTC. This encodes CASSPTGASYEQYF.

V and J are TRBV5-1 and TRBJ2-5, with D uncertain. In germline, CDR1 is SGHRS, CDR2 YFSETQ. V shed 5 bases and J shed 2 bases, with 10 bases lying between them. The CDR3 has 13 residues. The CDR3 DNA is TGCGCCAGCAGGTCCTTCGGTCAAGAGACCCAGTACTTC. Amino acid sequence: CASRSFGQETQYF.

This chain uses TRBV10-3 with TRBJ2-2; 8 bases map to TRBD2. Germline V lookup: CDR1 ENHRY, CDR2 SYGVKD. J lost 4 bases, V lost 8 bases, and 6 bases had no gene match. CDR3 size: 14 residues. The CDR3 nucleotides are TGTGCCATCGCCGTCGGGGGGGGCACCGGGGAGCTGTTTTTT. Its translation: CAIAVGGGTGELFF.

The gene calls are TRBV5-4 and TRBJ1-1; 9 nucleotides agree with TRBD1. The CDR3 covers 15 residues. The V gene's germline CDR1 is SGHNT and CDR2 YYREEE (reference sequence). The J segment lost 6 bases and the V segment lost 0 bases, leaving 6 bases of the junction unmatched. Here the CDR3 reads CASSLVLGQGAEAFF. The CDR3 DNA reads as TGTGCCAGCAGCTTGGTTTTGGGACAGGGCGCTGAAGCTTTCTTT.

A few counts support this clone. The chain carries TRBV18 and TRBJ2-5, with no clear D. The CDR3 is 15 residues long. Germline CDR1 is KGHSH and CDR2 is LQKENI. Trimming stripped 2 bases from V and 3 bases from J, with 13 bases between. Here the CDR3 reads CASSPSEMRKETQYF. DNA of the CDR3: TGTGCCAGCTCACCAAGTGAGATGCGAAAAGAGACCCAGTACTTC.

CDR3 loop: CASRLAGGQGYEQYF. DNA of the CDR3: TGTGCCAGCAGACTAGCGGGGGGGCAAGGGTACGAGCAGTACTTC. The chain joins TRBV6-1 to TRBJ2-7; 13 bases are a match to TRBD2. This CDR3 is built from 15 residues. With 6 bases clipped from V and 4 bases from J, the junction kept 6 bases outside the gene matches. Germline V gives CDR1 MNHNS, CDR2 SASEGT.

The chain combines TRBV9 with TRBJ2-3, with D tentatively TRBD1 (5 bases). The V gene lost 4 bases and the J gene lost 5 bases, with 8 bases spanning the gap. Germline V gene lookup returns CDR1 SGDLS and CDR2 YYNGEE. The CDR3 loop spans 12 amino acids. The CDR3 reads CASSSQGDTQYF. CDR3 DNA sequence: TGTGCCAGCAGCTCCCAGGGAGATACGCAGTATTTT.

The CDR3 loop reads CASSYGITFQETQYF. The DNA for the CDR3 is TGTGCCAGCAGTTATGGCATAACCTTCCAAGAGACCCAGTACTTC. The J gene is TRBJ2-5, the V gene TRBV6-2 or TRBV6-3; D ambiguous. Germline V gene sequence: CDR1 MNHEY, CDR2 SVGEGT. Trimming cost V 3 bases and J 1 base, with 12 bases left between them. There are 15 residues in the CDR3.